This record covers a single T cell receptor beta chain. As processed by the authors: From reference gene primer amplification, estimates of nucleated cell counts were derived. The method was immunoSEQ multiplex PCR; TCRdb's version includes in-frame clones alone and lacks a portion of them. V, J and clone size are those of that table, while D and trimming were read from the DNA. The table lists roughly 290,000 clones, 86% of them singletons. CDR1 ENHRY and CDR2 SYGVKD come from the germline V gene. The CDR3 loop spans 13 amino acids. V lost 6 bases and J 7 bases, leaving 15 bases between the germline ends. The sample originates from a study of blood T cell repertoires in COVID-19.

Sequencing used peripheral blood. The rearrangement uses TRBV10-3 and TRBJ2-5; possibly TRBD2 for D (5 bases). This clonotype was obtained from a woman in her 30s who had recovered from COVID-19. DNA for the CDR3: TGTGCCATCAGGATAGGAAGTGAGGGGACCCAGTACTTC. Translating it yields CAIRIGSEGTQYF.